These 13 T cell receptor beta chains were sequenced from one sample in a study of early T cells in non-severe SARS-CoV-2 infection. In TCRdb, the 5' RACE reads were re-called with MiXCR into one record per CDR3 protein. This sample has 65,000 to 95,000 distinct CDR3 sequences, with around 14% found just once. Sample: whole blood. These receptors were obtained from an adult who was a healthcare worker with PCR-confirmed SARS-CoV-2 infection or an uninfected control (not recorded which).

For the CDR3, the DNA is TGTGCCAGTAGTATGGGGAGTAACAGGCCCTATGGCTACACCTTC. Translation: CASSMGSNRPYGYTF. This chain links TRBV19 with TRBJ1-2; the D gene is possibly TRBD1 (5 bases). The germline gives CDR1 LNHDA, CDR2 SQIVND (reference sequence). Trimming left V 3 bases short and J 4 bases short, with 15 bases between. The CDR3 is made up of 15 amino acids. The full variable domain, with the rest looked up from reference TRBV19 and TRBJ1-2, is DGGITQSPKYLFRKEGQNVTLSCEQNLNHDAMYWYRQDPGQGLRLIYYSQIVNDFQKGDIAEGYSVSREKKESFPLTVTSAQKNPTAFYLCASSMGSNRPYGYTFGSGTRLTVV.

The chain has TRBV7-9 and TRBJ2-7; D perhaps matches TRBD2 (6 bases). CDR3 length: 12 amino acids. Germline-derived CDR1 and CDR2 are SEHNR and FQNEAQ (reference sequence). The V end was cut by 5 bases, the J end by 6 bases, with 11 bases between. CDR3 loop: CASSPGGTEQYF. The CDR3 DNA follows: TGTGCCAGCAGCCCTGGCGGGACCGAGCAGTACTTC.

This clonotype was counted at least ten times. The J gene is TRBJ1-1, the V gene TRBV3-1; D not resolved. V gave up 2 bases and J gave up 3 bases, with 4 bases separating them. Per germline, CDR1 LGHDT and CDR2 YNNKEL (reference sequence). This CDR3 has 12 residues. CDR3 in amino acids: CASSQYDTEAFF. The CDR3 region has the DNA TGTGCCAGCAGCCAATACGACACTGAAGCTTTCTTT.

This sequence joins TRBV20-1 and TRBJ2-3; 7 bases agree with TRBD1. The CDR3 is 14 amino acids. Germline V CDR1 and CDR2: DFQATT, SNEGSKA (reference sequence). Trimming at V came to 4 bases and at J to 2 bases, leaving 6 bases not matched to a gene. The CDR3 is CSATWTGYTDTQYF. CDR3 nucleotides: TGCAGTGCTACCTGGACAGGCTACACAGATACGCAGTATTTT.

This clonotype was found many times. The chain has TRBV6-5 and TRBJ2-1; TRBD1 agrees at 9 bases. CDR1 and CDR2 (germline): MNHEY, SVGAGI. This CDR3 has 14 residues. V was clipped by 5 bases and J by 4 bases; unmatched bases: 3. The CDR3 DNA sequence: TGTGCCAGCAGTAACAGGGGGCGATACAATGAGCAGTTCTTC. Amino acids: CASSNRGRYNEQFF.

The rearrangement joins TRBV29-1 to TRBJ2-3, with 10 positions matching TRBD1. The CDR3 loop spans 15 amino acids. V lost 5 bases and J lost 1; bases outside the gene matches: 6. CDR1 SQVTM and CDR2 ANQGSEA come from the germline V gene. CDR3 sequence (DNA): TGCAGCGTTAAGGGACAGGGGCCGGGCACAGATACGCAGTATTTT. Encoded protein: CSVKGQGPGTDTQYF.

This clonotype has just a few counts. The chain has TRBV19 and TRBJ2-6; D perhaps matches TRBD1 (6 bases). The V and J ends lost 4 bases and 3 bases respectively, with 10 bases between them. The length of the CDR3 is 15 residues. Looked up from germline, CDR1 is LNHDA and CDR2 is SQIVND (reference sequence). CDR3 nucleotides: TGTGCCAGTAGTAAGCAGGGGTATGGGGCCAACGTCCTGACTTTC. Translation: CASSKQGYGANVLTF. Combining the CDR3 with reference TRBV19 and TRBJ2-6 gives the whole variable domain DGGITQSPKYLFRKEGQNVTLSCEQNLNHDAMYWYRQDPGQGLRLIYYSQIVNDFQKGDIAEGYSVSREKKESFPLTVTSAQKNPTAFYLCASSKQGYGANVLTFGAGSRLTVL.

In its sample, this clonotype was seen a few times. V gene TRBV7-9 combines with J gene TRBJ2-7; D is possibly TRBD1 (6 bases). Trimming took off 5 bases at V and 2 bases at J, with 13 bases between the two ends. CDR3 length equals 14 residues. CDR1 SEHNR and CDR2 FQNEAQ come from the germline V gene (reference sequence). CDR3 protein: CASSRTESTYEQYF. The CDR3 coding sequence is TGTGCCAGCAGCCGGACAGAAAGCACCTACGAGCAGTACTTC. Looking up the rest from reference TRBV7-9 and TRBJ2-7 gives the full variable domain: DTGVSQNPRHKITKRGQNVTFRCDPISEHNRLYWYRQTLGQGPEFLTYFQNEAQLEKSRLLSDRFSAERPKGSFSTLEIQRTEQGDSAMYLCASSRTESTYEQYFGPGTRLTVT.

The rearrangement links TRBV6-1 to TRBJ2-5; D ambiguous. In germline, CDR1 is MNHNS, CDR2 SASEGT. V was clipped by 5 bases and J by 5 bases, with 15 bases between them. This CDR3 has 14 residues. The CDR3 nucleotides are TGTGCCAGCAGTCCCGGGTCTTCTGGGGAGACCCAGTACTTC. Its protein is CASSPGSSGETQYF.

This chain uses TRBV3-1 with TRBJ1-3; D is unclear. Germline loops: CDR1 LGHDT, CDR2 YNNKEL (reference sequence). This CDR3 is built from 14 residues. Trimming cost V 3 bases and J 0 bases, with 6 bases left between them. The CDR3 DNA reads as TGTGCCAGCAGCCACGGGAGCTCTGGAAACACCATATATTTT. Amino acid sequence: CASSHGSSGNTIYF.

This clonotype showed up just a few times. The chain links TRBV6-2 or TRBV6-3 to TRBJ2-7, with 9 bases that match TRBD1. Germline V gene sequence: CDR1 MNHEY, CDR2 SVGEGT. V was pared by 7 bases and J by 2 bases, with 12 bases of the junction left unmatched. The CDR3 has 16 amino acids. DNA of the CDR3: TGTGCCAGCAAAGCAGAATTCAGACAGGGGGCCTACGAGCAGTACTTC. It codes for CASKAEFRQGAYEQYF.

As regards this clonotype: A much larger clone is a single base away; this may be a read error. J is TRBJ2-7 and V is TRBV5-6, with D possibly matching TRBD1 (6 bases). V was clipped by 4 bases and J by 8 bases, with 19 bases between them. CDR1 SGHDT and CDR2 YYEEEE come from the germline V gene. This CDR3 comprises 14 residues. The CDR3: CASSAGVWFDKQYF. CDR3 in DNA: TGTGCCAGCAGCGCAGGGGTCTGGTTTGACAAGCAGTACTTC.

In its sample, this clonotype was seen many times. This chain joins TRBV12-3 or TRBV12-4 and TRBJ2-7; D is possibly TRBD1 (5 bases). V was pared by 2 bases and J by 5 bases, with 16 bases between. This CDR3 region has 15 residues. Here the CDR3 DNA reads TGTGCCAGCAGTTTATACCCCATGGGGCCCGACGAGCAGTACTTC. This translates into CASSLYPMGPDEQYF.